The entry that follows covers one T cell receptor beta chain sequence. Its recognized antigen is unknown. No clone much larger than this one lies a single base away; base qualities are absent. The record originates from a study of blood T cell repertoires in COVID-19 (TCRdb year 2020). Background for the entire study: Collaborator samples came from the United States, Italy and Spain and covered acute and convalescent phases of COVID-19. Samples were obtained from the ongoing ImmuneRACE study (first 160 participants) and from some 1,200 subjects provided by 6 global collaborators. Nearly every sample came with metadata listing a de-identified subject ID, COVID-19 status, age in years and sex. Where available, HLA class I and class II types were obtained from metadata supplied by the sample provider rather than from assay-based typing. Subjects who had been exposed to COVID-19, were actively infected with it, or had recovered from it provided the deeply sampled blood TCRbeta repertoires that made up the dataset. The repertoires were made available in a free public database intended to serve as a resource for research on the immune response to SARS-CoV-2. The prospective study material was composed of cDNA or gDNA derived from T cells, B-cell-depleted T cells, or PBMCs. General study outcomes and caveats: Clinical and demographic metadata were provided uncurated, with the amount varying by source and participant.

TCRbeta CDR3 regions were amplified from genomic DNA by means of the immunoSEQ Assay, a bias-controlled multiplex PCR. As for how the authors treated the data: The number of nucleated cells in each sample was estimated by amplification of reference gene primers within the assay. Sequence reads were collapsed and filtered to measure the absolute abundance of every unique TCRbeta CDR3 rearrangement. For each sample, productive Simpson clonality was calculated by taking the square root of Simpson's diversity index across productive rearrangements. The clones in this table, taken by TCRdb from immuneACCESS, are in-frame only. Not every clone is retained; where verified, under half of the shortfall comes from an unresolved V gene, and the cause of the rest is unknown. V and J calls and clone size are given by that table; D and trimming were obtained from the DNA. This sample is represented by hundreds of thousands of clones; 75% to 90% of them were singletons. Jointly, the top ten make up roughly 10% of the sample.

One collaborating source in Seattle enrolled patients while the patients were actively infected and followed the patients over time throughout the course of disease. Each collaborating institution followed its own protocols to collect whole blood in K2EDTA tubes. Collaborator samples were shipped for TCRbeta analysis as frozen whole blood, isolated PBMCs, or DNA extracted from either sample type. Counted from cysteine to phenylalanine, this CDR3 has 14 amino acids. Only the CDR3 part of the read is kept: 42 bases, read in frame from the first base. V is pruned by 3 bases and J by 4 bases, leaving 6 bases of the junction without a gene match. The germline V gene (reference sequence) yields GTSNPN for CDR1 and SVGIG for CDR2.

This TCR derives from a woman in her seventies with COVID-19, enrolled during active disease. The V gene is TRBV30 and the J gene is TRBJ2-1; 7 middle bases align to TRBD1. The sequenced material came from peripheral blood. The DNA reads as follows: TGTGCCTGGAGCACGGGACAGAGGTACAATGAGCAGTTCTTC. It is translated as CAWSTGQRYNEQFF.